A selection of T cell receptor beta chains follows, all from one sample in a study of cytomegalovirus exposure and HLA in healthy donors. Profiled with immunoSEQ multiplex PCR; TCRdb holds only in-frame clones, not every one. This table holds approximately 100,000 clones, more than 75% found once. Sequences were obtained from PBMCs. These receptors were obtained from a woman between 45 and 60 years old in good health and CMV-seropositive. CDR3s include the opening cysteine and the closing phenylalanine or tryptophan. D genes are given only for firm matches. A clone size is listed for some rows: how often the clone was seen (once, few, many), or a class if it is expanded.

D,size,V,J,DNA,CDR3
TRBD2,-,TRBV18,TRBJ2-3,TGTGCCAGCTCACCACTAGCGGGGGGGTCAGATACGCAGTATTTT,CASSPLAGGSDTQYF
TRBD1,-,TRBV23-1,TRBJ2-7,TGCGCCAGCAGTCCTACTCCTCGGGACAGGGGAGTCCACGAGCAGTACTTC,CASSPTPRDRGVHEQYF
TRBD2,-,TRBV5-1,TRBJ2-1,TGCGCCAGCAGCAGAGGACTAGCGGGAGTCATCAGCTCCTACAATGAGCAGTTCTTC,CASSRGLAGVISSYNEQFF
-,few,TRBV5-5,TRBJ1-3,TGTGCCAGCAGCTTGAGTTTCCGGGGGAACCCTGGAAACACCATATATTTT,CASSLSFRGNPGNTIYF
-,few,TRBV18,TRBJ2-3,TGTGCCAGCTCACCTCCGGGTAGCACAGATACGCAGTATTTT,CASSPPGSTDTQYF
TRBD1,-,TRBV18,TRBJ1-1,TGTGCCAGCTCTCCAACCCCCGGGACAGGGCGGAACACTGAAGCTTTCTTT,CASSPTPGTGRNTEAFF
-,-,TRBV27,TRBJ1-1,TGTGCCAGCAGTTTATCCGGCCGGGCTGAAGCTTTCTTT,CASSLSGRAEAFF
-,-,TRBV20-1,TRBJ1-1,TGCAGTGCTAGAGAGGCGGGTGAAGCTTTCTTT,CSAREAGEAFF
TRBD2,-,TRBV30,TRBJ2-1,TGTGCCTGGAGTGTAAGGCTACTAGCGGGGTACAATGAGCAGTTCTTC,CAWSVRLLAGYNEQFF
-,-,TRBV6-1,TRBJ1-4,TGTGCCACCGAGGGAAATCATGAAAAACTGTTTTTT,CATEGNHEKLFF
-,few,TRBV5-1,TRBJ1-1,TGCGCCAGCAGCTTGGAACAGGGAGTTGAAGCTTTCTTT,CASSLEQGVEAFF
TRBD2,-,TRBV7-8,TRBJ2-3,TGTGCCAGCAGCTTAGCGGGAGGGGCAGATACGCAGTATTTT,CASSLAGGADTQYF
TRBD1,once,TRBV9,TRBJ1-2,TGTGCCAGCAGCGTATCCACCGGGACAGGGGACGGCTACACCTTC,CASSVSTGTGDGYTF
-,-,TRBV9,TRBJ2-5,TGTGCCAGCAGCCCCGACTCGGTGGATGAGACCCAGTACTTC,CASSPDSVDETQYF
TRBD2,-,TRBV6-6,TRBJ2-3,TGTGCCAGCACTCATAGCGGGGGCACAGATACGCAGTATTTT,CASTHSGGTDTQYF
-,once,TRBV6-4,TRBJ2-1,TGTGCCAGCATGAAGGAGGGGGGGCAGGGTGAGCAGTTCTTC,CASMKEGGQGEQFF
TRBD1,-,TRBV6-6,TRBJ1-2,TGTGCCAGCAGCCGACTCGGACAGGGCTATGGCTACACCTTC,CASSRLGQGYGYTF
TRBD2,-,TRBV7-8,TRBJ2-1,TGTGCCAGCAGCGGAAAGAGCGGGGGATCCTACAATGAGCAGTTCTTC,CASSGKSGGSYNEQFF
-,few,TRBV30,TRBJ1-1,TGTGCCTGGAGACAGGGTGGGACTGAAGCTTTCTTT,CAWRQGGTEAFF
-,-,TRBV7-3,TRBJ1-2,TGTGCCAGCAGCTTGAATGGGGGCGACTATGGCTACACCTTC,CASSLNGGDYGYTF
-,-,TRBV2,TRBJ2-7,TGTGCCAGCAGTGAAGCGCGTGAGCAGTACTTC,CASSEAREQYF
TRBD2,-,TRBV27,TRBJ2-1,TGTGCCAGCAGTTTTAGGCGGGAGGAGCAGTTCTTC,CASSFRREEQFF
TRBD1,-,TRBV27,TRBJ2-7,TGTGCCAGCAGCAGCCGTGACAGGGCAGACGAGCAGTACTTC,CASSSRDRADEQYF
-,-,TRBV10-1,TRBJ1-2,TGCGCCAGCAGTGAGTCCGGGGAGCCACGGGGCTACACCTTC,CASSESGEPRGYTF
TRBD1,few,TRBV2,TRBJ1-1,TGTGCCAGCAGTCACTTCGGACAGGGAGGGGAGTACACTGAAGCTTTCTTT,CASSHFGQGGEYTEAFF
-,-,TRBV29-1,TRBJ2-5,TGCAGCGTTTTGTATTATGGAAAGGGGATTGTGGAGACCCAGTACTTC,CSVLYYGKGIVETQYF
-,-,TRBV11-2,TRBJ2-1,TGTGCCAGCAGCTTAGGAGGTGAGCAGTTCTTC,CASSLGGEQFF
-,once,TRBV18,TRBJ2-7,TGTGCCAGCTCAGACACAGGGGGGGGTGTCTACGAGCAGTACTTC,CASSDTGGGVYEQYF
TRBD1,-,TRBV10-3,TRBJ1-1,TGTGCCATCAGTGAGTCAGGGGGCCGGACTGAAGCTTTCTTT,CAISESGGRTEAFF
TRBD1,-,TRBV29-1,TRBJ1-3,TGCAGCGTTGCGTGGGACAGCTCTGGAAACACCATATATTTT,CSVAWDSSGNTIYF
-,-,TRBV5-4,TRBJ1-1,TGTGCCAGCAGCTTGGATGTGGGAGTCACTGAAGCTTTCTTT,CASSLDVGVTEAFF
TRBD2,-,TRBV4-2,TRBJ2-1,TGTGCCAGCAGGGCCGGGGGGGGCTATGAGCAGTTCTTC,CASRAGGGYEQFF
TRBD2,-,TRBV30,TRBJ2-3,TGTGCCTGGAGTGTATACGGGAGGGAAACAGATACGCAGTATTTT,CAWSVYGRETDTQYF
TRBD2,-,TRBV27,TRBJ2-1,TGTGCCAGCAGTTTACCTGGATTTAGCGGGGGGGCCAACAATGAGCAGTTCTTC,CASSLPGFSGGANNEQFF
-,-,TRBV6-5,TRBJ1-3,TGTGCCAGCAGTTACTCGGGGGGATTGAGAAACACCATATATTTT,CASSYSGGLRNTIYF
-,-,TRBV5-1,TRBJ2-7,TGCGCCAGCAGCTTGGATCCGTCCTACGAGCAGTACTTC,CASSLDPSYEQYF
-,-,TRBV5-1,TRBJ2-1,TGCGCCAGCAGGGACACCTGGCCGGGCAATGAGCAGTTCTTC,CASRDTWPGNEQFF
TRBD1,-,TRBV6-5,TRBJ2-7,TGTGCCAGCAGTTACGGGACAGGGAATCGCGAGCAGTACTTC,CASSYGTGNREQYF
TRBD1,few,TRBV9,TRBJ1-5,TGTGCCAGCACCCAGGGACAGGACCGGCCCCAGCATTTT,CASTQGQDRPQHF
-,-,TRBV5-1,TRBJ2-5,TGCGCCAGCAGAGGGGGGGTAGGGACTACCCAAGAGACCCAGTACTTC,CASRGGVGTTQETQYF